This TCR beta chain appears in the sequencing data of a study of quantifying T cell responses using KT2 cells. Study in general: Reverse transcription used primers in the TCR alpha and beta constant regions.

This clonotype has just a few counts. The CDR3 is 18 residues long. The V end was cut by 2 bases, the J end by 0 bases, with 17 bases between. Each cDNA got a UMI-containing oligo ligated at its 3' end. First-round PCR used three to four cycles and beta primers RC1.1 and RC1.2 covering TRBC1 and TRBC2. TCRdb re-analysed the UMI-ligation and nested PCR reads in MiXCR, keeping a single row per CDR3 protein. The sample has 39,000 or so distinct CDR3 sequences, about 18% seen once. This sequence originates from a human donor. This rearrangement joins TRBV12-3 or TRBV12-4 to TRBJ1-5, with no clear D. The sample taken for sequencing was PBMCs spiked with cells of the T cell clone KT2. The CDR3 DNA follows: TGTGCCAGCAGTTTATGGATCGCTTGGAGAAATAGCAATCAGCCCCAGCATTTT. Protein product: CASSLWIAWRNSNQPQHF.